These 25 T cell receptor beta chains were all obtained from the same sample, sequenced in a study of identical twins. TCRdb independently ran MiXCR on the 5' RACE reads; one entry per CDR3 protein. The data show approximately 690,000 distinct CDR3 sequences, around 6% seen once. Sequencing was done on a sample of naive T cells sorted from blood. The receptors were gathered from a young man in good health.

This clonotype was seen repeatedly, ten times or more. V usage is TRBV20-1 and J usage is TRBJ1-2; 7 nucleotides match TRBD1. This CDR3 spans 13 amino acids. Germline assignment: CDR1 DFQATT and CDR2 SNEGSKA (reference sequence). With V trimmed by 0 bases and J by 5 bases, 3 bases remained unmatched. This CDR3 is CSARDNRGYGYTF. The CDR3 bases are TGCAGTGCTAGAGACAACAGGGGTTATGGCTACACCTTC.

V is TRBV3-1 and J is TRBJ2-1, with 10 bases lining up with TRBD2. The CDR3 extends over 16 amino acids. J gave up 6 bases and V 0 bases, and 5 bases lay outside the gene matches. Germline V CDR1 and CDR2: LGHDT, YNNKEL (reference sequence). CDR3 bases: TGTGCCAGCAGCCAAGATCTGGCTAGCGGGAGCAATGAGCAGTTCTTC. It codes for CASSQDLASGSNEQFF.

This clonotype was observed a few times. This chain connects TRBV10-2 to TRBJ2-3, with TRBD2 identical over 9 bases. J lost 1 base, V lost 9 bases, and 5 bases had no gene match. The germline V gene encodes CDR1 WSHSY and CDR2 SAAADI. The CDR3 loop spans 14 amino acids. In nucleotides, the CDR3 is TGCGCCAGAAGAGAGCGGGAGGGCACAGATACGCAGTATTTT. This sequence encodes CARREREGTDTQYF.

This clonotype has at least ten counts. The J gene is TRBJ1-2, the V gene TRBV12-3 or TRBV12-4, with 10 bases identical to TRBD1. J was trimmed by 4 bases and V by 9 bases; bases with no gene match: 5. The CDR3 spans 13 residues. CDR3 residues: CASSTGGGYGYTF. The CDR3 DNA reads TGTGCCAGTTCGACAGGGGGCGGCTATGGCTACACCTTC.

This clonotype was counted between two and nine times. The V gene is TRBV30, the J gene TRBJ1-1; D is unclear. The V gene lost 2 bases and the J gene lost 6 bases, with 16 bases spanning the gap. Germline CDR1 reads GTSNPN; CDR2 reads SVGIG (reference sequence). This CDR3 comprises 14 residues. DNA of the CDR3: TGTGCCTGGAGTTCAATTCGAGCAACCCCTGAAGCTTTCTTT. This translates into CAWSSIRATPEAFF.

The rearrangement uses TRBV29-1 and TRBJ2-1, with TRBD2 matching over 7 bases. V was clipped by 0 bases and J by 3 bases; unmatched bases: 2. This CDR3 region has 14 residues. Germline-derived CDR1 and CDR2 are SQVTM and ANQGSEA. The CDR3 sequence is CSVEESGIYNEQFF. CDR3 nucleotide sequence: TGCAGCGTTGAAGAAAGCGGGATCTACAATGAGCAGTTCTTC.

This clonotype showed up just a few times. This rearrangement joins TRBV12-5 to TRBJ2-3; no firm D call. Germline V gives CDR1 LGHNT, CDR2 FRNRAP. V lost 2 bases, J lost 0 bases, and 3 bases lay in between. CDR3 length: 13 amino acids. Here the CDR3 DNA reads TGTGCTAGTGGTTTGATTAGCACAGATACGCAGTATTTT. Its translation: CASGLISTDTQYF.

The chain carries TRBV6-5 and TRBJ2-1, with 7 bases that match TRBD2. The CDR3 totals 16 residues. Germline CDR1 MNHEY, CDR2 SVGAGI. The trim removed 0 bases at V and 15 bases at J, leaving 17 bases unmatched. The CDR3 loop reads CASSYSFARAGTKAFF. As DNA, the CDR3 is TGTGCCAGCAGTTACTCGTTCGCGCGAGCCGGGACTAAGGCGTTCTTC.

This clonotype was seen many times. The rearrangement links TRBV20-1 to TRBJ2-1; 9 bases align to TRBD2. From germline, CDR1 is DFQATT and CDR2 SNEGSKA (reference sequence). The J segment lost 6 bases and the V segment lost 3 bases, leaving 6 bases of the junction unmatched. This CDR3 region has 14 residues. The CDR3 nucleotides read TGCAGTGCTAGTCTGGGCGGGAGGGCCAATGAGCAGTTCTTC. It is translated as CSASLGGRANEQFF.

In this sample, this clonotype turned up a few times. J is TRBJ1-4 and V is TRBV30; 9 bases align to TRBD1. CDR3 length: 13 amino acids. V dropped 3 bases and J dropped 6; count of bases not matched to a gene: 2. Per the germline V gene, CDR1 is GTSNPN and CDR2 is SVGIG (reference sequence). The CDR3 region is CAWRTGGYEKLFF. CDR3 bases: TGTGCCTGGAGGACAGGGGGTTATGAAAAACTGTTTTTT.

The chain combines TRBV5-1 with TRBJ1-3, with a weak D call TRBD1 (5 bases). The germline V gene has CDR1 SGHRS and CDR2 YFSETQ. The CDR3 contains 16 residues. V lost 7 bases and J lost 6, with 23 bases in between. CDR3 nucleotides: TGCGCCAGCTCGCGGCCCGGGACGGCGGGTGCAAACACCATATATTTT. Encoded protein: CASSRPGTAGANTIYF.

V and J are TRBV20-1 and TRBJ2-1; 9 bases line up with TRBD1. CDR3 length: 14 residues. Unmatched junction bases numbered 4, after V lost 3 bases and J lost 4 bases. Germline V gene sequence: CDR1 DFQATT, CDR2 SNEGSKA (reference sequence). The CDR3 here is CSASWGQGYNEQFF. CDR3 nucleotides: TGCAGTGCTAGTTGGGGACAGGGATACAATGAGCAGTTCTTC.

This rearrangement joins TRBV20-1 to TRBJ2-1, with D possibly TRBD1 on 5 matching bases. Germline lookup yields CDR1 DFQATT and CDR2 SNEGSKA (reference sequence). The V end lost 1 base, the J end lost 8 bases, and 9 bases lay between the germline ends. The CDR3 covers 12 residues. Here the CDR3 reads CSARGGVHEQFF. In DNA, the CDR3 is TGCAGTGCTAGAGGGGGCGTCCATGAGCAGTTCTTC.

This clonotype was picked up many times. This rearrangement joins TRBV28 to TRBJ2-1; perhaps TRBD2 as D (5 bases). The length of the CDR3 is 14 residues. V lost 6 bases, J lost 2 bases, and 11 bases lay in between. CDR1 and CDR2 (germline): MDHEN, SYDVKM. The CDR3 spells CASSSRLPYNEQFF. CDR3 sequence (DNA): TGTGCCAGCAGCTCACGACTACCCTACAATGAGCAGTTCTTC.

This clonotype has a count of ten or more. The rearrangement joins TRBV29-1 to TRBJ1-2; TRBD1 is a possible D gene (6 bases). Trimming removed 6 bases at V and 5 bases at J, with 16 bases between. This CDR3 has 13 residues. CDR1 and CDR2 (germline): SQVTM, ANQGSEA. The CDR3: CSVPRQDDYGYTF. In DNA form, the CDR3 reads TGCAGCGTGCCCAGACAGGATGATTATGGCTACACCTTC.

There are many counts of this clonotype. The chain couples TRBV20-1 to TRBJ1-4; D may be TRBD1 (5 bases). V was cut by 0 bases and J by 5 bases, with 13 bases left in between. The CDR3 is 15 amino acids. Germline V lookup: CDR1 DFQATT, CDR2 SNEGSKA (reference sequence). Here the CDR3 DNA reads TGCAGTGCTAGAGATCCGAGGAGGGGAAATGAAAAACTGTTTTTT. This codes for CSARDPRRGNEKLFF.

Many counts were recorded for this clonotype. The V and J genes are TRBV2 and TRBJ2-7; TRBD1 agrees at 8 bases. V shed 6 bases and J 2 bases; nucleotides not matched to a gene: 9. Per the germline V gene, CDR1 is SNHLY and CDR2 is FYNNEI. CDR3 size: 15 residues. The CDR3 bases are TGTGCCAGCAGGTCGGACAGGGCAACCACCTACGAGCAGTACGTC. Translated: CASRSDRATTYEQYV.

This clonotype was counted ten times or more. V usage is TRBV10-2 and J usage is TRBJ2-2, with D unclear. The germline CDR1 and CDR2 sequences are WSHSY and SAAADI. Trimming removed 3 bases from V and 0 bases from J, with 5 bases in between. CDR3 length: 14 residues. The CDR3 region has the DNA TGCGCCAGCAGTGACGTCTCGAACACCGGGGAGCTGTTTTTT. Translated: CASSDVSNTGELFF.

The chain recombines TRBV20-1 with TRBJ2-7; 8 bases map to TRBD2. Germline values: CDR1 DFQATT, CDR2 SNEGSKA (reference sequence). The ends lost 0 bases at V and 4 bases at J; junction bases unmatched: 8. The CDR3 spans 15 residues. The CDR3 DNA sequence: TGCAGTGCTAGAGATTCTGGTAGCGGGACGTACGAGCAGTACGTC. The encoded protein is CSARDSGSGTYEQYV.

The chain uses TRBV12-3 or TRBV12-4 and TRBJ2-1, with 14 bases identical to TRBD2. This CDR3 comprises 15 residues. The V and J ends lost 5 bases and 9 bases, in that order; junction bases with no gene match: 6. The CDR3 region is CASSQGLAGVIEQFF. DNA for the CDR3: TGTGCCAGCAGTCAGGGACTAGCGGGAGTTATTGAGCAGTTCTTC.

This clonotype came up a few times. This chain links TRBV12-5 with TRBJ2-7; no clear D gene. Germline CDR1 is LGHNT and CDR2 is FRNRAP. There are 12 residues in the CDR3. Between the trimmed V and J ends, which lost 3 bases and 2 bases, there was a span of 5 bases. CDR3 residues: CASGLGPYEQYV. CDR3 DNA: TGTGCTAGTGGTTTAGGCCCCTACGAGCAGTACGTC.

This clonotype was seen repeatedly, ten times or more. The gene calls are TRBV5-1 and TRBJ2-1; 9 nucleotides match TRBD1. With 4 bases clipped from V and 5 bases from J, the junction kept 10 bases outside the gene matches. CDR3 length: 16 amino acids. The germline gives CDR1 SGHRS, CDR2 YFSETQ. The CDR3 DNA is TGCGCCAGCAGCCCTGGTTTGGGACAGGGAGACAATGAGCAGTTCTTC. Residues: CASSPGLGQGDNEQFF. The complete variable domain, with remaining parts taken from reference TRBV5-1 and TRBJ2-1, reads KAGVTQTPRYLIKTRGQQVTLSCSPISGHRSVSWYQQTPGQGLQFLFEYFSETQRNKGNFPGRFSGRQFSNSRSEMNVSTLELGDSALYLCASSPGLGQGDNEQFFGPGTRLTVL.

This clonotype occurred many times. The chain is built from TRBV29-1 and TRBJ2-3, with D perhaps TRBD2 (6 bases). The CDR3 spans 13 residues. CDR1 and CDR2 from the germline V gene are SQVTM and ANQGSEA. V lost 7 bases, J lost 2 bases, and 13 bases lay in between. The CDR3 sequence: CSARGTFTDTQYF. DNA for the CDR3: TGCAGCGCCCGGGGGACTTTCACAGATACGCAGTATTTT.

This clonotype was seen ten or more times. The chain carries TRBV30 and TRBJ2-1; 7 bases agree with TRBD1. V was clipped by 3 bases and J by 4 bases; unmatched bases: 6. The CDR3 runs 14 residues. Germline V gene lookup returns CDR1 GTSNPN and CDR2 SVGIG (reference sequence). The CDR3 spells CAWRRDRMYNEQFF. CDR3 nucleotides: TGTGCCTGGAGGAGGGACAGAATGTACAATGAGCAGTTCTTC. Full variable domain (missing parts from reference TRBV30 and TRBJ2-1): SQTIHQWPATLVQPVGSPLSLECTVEGTSNPNLYWYRQAAGRGLQLLFYSVGIGQISSEVPQNLSASRPQDRQFILSSKKLLLSDSGFYLCAWRRDRMYNEQFFGPGTRLTVL.

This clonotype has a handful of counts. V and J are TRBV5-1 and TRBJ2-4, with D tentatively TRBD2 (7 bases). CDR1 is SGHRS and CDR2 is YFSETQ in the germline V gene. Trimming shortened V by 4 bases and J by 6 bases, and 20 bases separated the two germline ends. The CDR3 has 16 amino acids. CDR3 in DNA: TGCGCCAGCAGCCCCCTGGGGGGGCAAGAAACAAACATTCAGTACTTC. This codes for CASSPLGGQETNIQYF.